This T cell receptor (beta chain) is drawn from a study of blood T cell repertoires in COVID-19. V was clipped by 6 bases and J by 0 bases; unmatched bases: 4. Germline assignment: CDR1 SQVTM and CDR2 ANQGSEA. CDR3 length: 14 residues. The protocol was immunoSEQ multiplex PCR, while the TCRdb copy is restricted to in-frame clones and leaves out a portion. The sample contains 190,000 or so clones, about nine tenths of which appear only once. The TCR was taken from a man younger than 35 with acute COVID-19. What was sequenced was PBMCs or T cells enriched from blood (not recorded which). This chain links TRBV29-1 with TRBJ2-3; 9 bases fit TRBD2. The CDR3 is CSVRLAASTDTQYF. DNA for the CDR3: TGCAGCGTCCGACTAGCGGCTAGCACAGATACGCAGTATTTT.